These T cell receptor beta chains were read from a single sample in a study of OX40 agonist ivuxolimab in advanced cancers. The assay was immunoSEQ multiplex PCR, and TCRdb's table has in-frame clones only and misses some. The sample carries about 96,000 clones, under 90% recorded once. The sequenced sample was CD4+ or CD8+ T cells sorted from blood, obtained in a trial of the OX40 agonist ivuxolimab. Receptor source: an adult with an advanced solid tumor such as melanoma, head and neck, liver or kidney cancer. Each CDR3 is given with its conserved first and last residue. A D gene is named only where the DNA matches it firmly. Clone size is stated in some rows and not others, as once, few, many or a class when expanded.

TRBV5-1	NA	NA	TRBJ1-2	CASSFEGNYGYTF	TGCGCCAGCAGCTTTGAAGGGAACTATGGCTACACCTTC
TRBV4-3	NA	NA	TRBJ1-4	CASSPPPTGGEKLFF	TGCGCCAGCAGCCCACCCCCGACAGGAGGCGAAAAACTGTTTTTT
TRBV10-3	NA	NA	TRBJ1-1	CAISNTRGENTEAFF	TGTGCCATCAGTAACACAAGGGGGGAAAACACTGAAGCTTTCTTT
TRBV5-1	TRBD2	NA	TRBJ2-1	CASSGTTSGIRYEQFF	TGCGCCAGCAGCGGTACGACTAGCGGGATTAGGTATGAGCAGTTCTTC
TRBV6-5	NA	few	TRBJ2-1	CASSYSSLRNEQFF	TGTGCCAGCAGTTACTCCTCTCTACGTAATGAGCAGTTCTTC
TRBV4-3	TRBD1	NA	TRBJ1-6	CASSQGDRASSPLHF	TGCGCCAGCAGCCAAGGAGACAGGGCGAGCTCACCCCTCCACTTT
TRBV2	NA	NA	TRBJ2-4	CASNQGGNPAKNIQYF	TGTGCCAGTAACCAAGGCGGTAATCCAGCCAAAAACATTCAGTACTTC
TRBV7-3	TRBD1	NA	TRBJ1-2	CASSLPDRVGYTF	TGTGCCAGCAGCTTACCCGACAGGGTGGGCTACACCTTC
TRBV2	NA	NA	TRBJ2-3	CASSVQGTTDTQYF	TGTGCCAGCAGTGTCCAGGGAACCACAGATACGCAGTATTTT
TRBV14	NA	once	TRBJ2-2	CASQSLHGELFF	TGTGCCAGCCAGAGTTTGCACGGGGAGCTGTTTTTT
TRBV5-5	TRBD2	NA	TRBJ2-1	CASSPGLAGAYNEQFF	TGTGCCAGCAGCCCGGGACTAGCGGGGGCCTACAATGAGCAGTTCTTC
TRBV28	NA	NA	TRBJ2-3	CASSPTGTDTQYF	TGTGCCAGCAGTCCCACAGGCACAGATACGCAGTATTTT
TRBV6-1	NA	NA	TRBJ1-6	CASSKSGDDPPLHF	TGTGCCAGCAGCAAAAGTGGAGACGATCCACCCCTCCACTTT
TRBV19	TRBD1	NA	TRBJ2-7	CASTPGGLSYEQYF	TGTGCCAGTACCCCAGGGGGCCTATCCTACGAGCAGTACTTC
TRBV2	NA	NA	TRBJ2-3	CASSVLVRGTDTQYF	TGTGCCAGCAGTGTACTAGTTCGGGGCACAGATACGCAGTATTTT
TRBV5-6	NA	once	TRBJ1-5	CASSQTGGNQPQHF	TGTGCCAGCAGCCAGACAGGAGGCAATCAGCCCCAGCATTTT
TRBV7-2	NA	NA	TRBJ1-4	CASRSSRDSQKLFF	TGTGCCAGCAGGTCCTCCCGGGACTCCCAAAAACTGTTTTTT
TRBV5-1	NA	few	TRBJ2-7	CASSRTFNEQYF	TGCGCCAGCAGCAGGACATTTAACGAGCAGTACTTC
TRBV27	TRBD1	NA	TRBJ1-4	CASSTPGQGNEKLFF	TGTGCCAGCAGTACTCCGGGACAGGGGAATGAAAAACTGTTTTTT
TRBV9	TRBD1	NA	TRBJ2-1	CASSLGQGAYNEQFF	TGTGCCAGCAGCCTAGGACAGGGGGCCTACAATGAGCAGTTCTTC
TRBV7-8	NA	NA	TRBJ1-4	CASSLDLSTNEKLFF	TGTGCCAGCAGCTTAGACCTCTCAACTAATGAAAAACTGTTTTTT
TRBV9	TRBD1	once	TRBJ2-7	CASSEGQGGYEQYF	TGTGCCAGCAGCGAGGGACAGGGCGGGTACGAGCAGTACTTC
TRBV7-9	NA	NA	TRBJ1-3	CASSLVSWLAGNTIYF	TGTGCCAGCAGCTTAGTGTCCTGGCTCGCTGGAAACACCATATATTTT
TRBV2	TRBD1	NA	TRBJ1-2	CASSPGTDYGYTF	TGTGCCAGCAGTCCCGGGACAGACTATGGCTACACCTTC
TRBV29-1	NA	NA	TRBJ1-1	CSAGQTNTEAFF	TGCAGCGCCGGACAGACGAACACTGAAGCTTTCTTT
TRBV27	NA	NA	TRBJ2-7	CASSQTPRPFYEQYF	TGTGCCAGCAGTCAGACACCACGACCTTTCTACGAGCAGTACTTC
TRBV19	TRBD2	few	TRBJ2-1	CASSKGGLLADPSYNEQFF	TGTGCCAGTAGTAAGGGGGGTTTACTAGCGGATCCTTCCTACAATGAGCAGTTCTTC
TRBV6-1	NA	NA	TRBJ2-7	CASTVRGNSYEQYF	TGTGCCAGCACCGTCAGGGGAAACTCCTACGAGCAGTACTTC
TRBV10-2	TRBD2	NA	TRBJ2-5	CASSELLAGVETQYF	TGCGCCAGCAGTGAGTTACTAGCGGGAGTCGAGACCCAGTACTTC
TRBV14	NA	NA	TRBJ1-2	CASSQDTYNYGYTF	TGTGCCAGCAGCCAAGATACCTATAACTATGGCTACACCTTC
TRBV10-3	NA	NA	TRBJ1-3	CAISRASGNTIYF	TGTGCCATCAGTCGTGCCTCTGGAAACACCATATATTTT
TRBV19	NA	few	TRBJ2-7	CASSPAAGVGEQYF	TGTGCCAGTAGTCCAGCCGCCGGGGTGGGCGAGCAGTACTTC
TRBV4-3	NA	NA	TRBJ1-2	CASSQAPGAGWVDYGYTF	TGCGCCAGCAGCCAAGCTCCGGGGGCAGGGTGGGTTGACTATGGCTACACCTTC
TRBV19	TRBD2	NA	TRBJ2-3	CASSPRGDRGGVRDTQYF	TGTGCCAGTAGTCCCCGAGGTGATCGCGGGGGGGTGCGTGATACGCAGTATTTT
TRBV11-2	NA	NA	TRBJ2-5	CASSLSIAYQETQYF	TGTGCCAGCAGCTTATCTATTGCGTACCAAGAGACCCAGTACTTC
TRBV6-5	NA	NA	TRBJ2-7	CASSYGPGVDEQYF	TGTGCCAGCAGTTACGGTCCGGGAGTCGACGAGCAGTACTTC
TRBV7-9	NA	few	TRBJ1-2	CASTPGGAGYTF	TGTGCCAGCACCCCAGGAGGGGCTGGCTACACCTTC
TRBV15	NA	few	TRBJ1-5	CATGGSRNQPQHF	TGTGCCACCGGCGGGAGTCGTAATCAGCCCCAGCATTTT
TRBV18	NA	NA	TRBJ1-2	CASSKEPRGYAYTF	TGTGCCAGCTCCAAGGAGCCCAGGGGCTATGCCTACACCTTC
TRBV7-9	NA	NA	TRBJ2-7	CASSLDSRVSYEQYF	TGTGCCAGCAGCTTAGACTCCCGCGTCTCCTACGAGCAGTACTTC
TRBV12-5	NA	NA	TRBJ2-3	CASGLGSGDTQYF	TGTGCTAGTGGTTTGGGATCGGGAGATACGCAGTATTTT
TRBV4-2	NA	NA	TRBJ1-3	CASSQESSYGNTIYF	TGTGCCAGCAGCCAAGAATCCAGCTACGGAAACACCATATATTTT
TRBV11-2	NA	NA	TRBJ2-7	CASSLWGNPNYEQYF	TGTGCCAGCAGCTTATGGGGAAACCCGAACTACGAGCAGTACTTC
TRBV27	NA	NA	TRBJ1-2	CASSLSDPGTGLSPIF	TGTGCCAGCAGTTTATCGGACCCGGGAACAGGGCTATCACCCATCTTC
TRBV5-1	NA	NA	TRBJ2-1	CASSLDPSVNEQFF	TGCGCCAGCAGCTTGGACCCTTCGGTCAATGAGCAGTTCTTC
TRBV5-6	TRBD2	NA	TRBJ2-7	CASSSEGRDYEQYF	TGTGCCAGCAGCTCCGAGGGGAGGGACTACGAGCAGTACTTC
TRBV10-3	NA	NA	TRBJ2-3	CATRGADTQYF	TGTGCCACCCGGGGTGCAGATACGCAGTATTTT